The T cell receptor beta chain under discussion was sequenced for a study of vaccination and CD4 T cells after COVID-19. Study-level results: A median 86.3% of convalescent patients' SARS-CoV-2-reactive clones emerged only after vaccination. Spike mono-reactive status applied to 304 of 307 vaccine-specific clones in convalescent patients.

As for treatment: roughly ten-day PBMC culture with coronavirus spike peptide pools or control peptides (ViraFEST assay). Prior to the COVID-19 pandemic (2011-2018), the unexposed donor's CD4+ T cells were collected. This clonotype was recorded a few times. Its specificity is not known. The V end was cut by 1 base, the J end by 1 base, with 5 bases between. CDR1 is LNHDA and CDR2 is SQIVND in the germline V gene (reference sequence). This CDR3 region has 13 residues. Sequencing of cultured CD4+ T cell DNA used the Oncomine TCR Beta short-read assay. TCRdb fed the PCR reads into MiXCR, producing one record per CDR3 protein. The sample lists about 9,900 distinct CDR3 sequences, approximately 35% occurring once.

Source material: CD4+ T cells from blood, cultured in vitro. This chain joins TRBV19 and TRBJ2-7; D uncertain. The source of this sequence is a human donor in good health. In nucleotides, the CDR3 is TGTGCCAGTAGTATAGCAGCTTCCTACGAGCAGTACTTC. This encodes CASSIAASYEQYF.